This T cell receptor (beta chain) was documented in a study of cytomegalovirus exposure and HLA in healthy donors. General observations from the study: Highest at DRB1 and lowest at HLA-C, TCR association rates differed among HLA loci in a later analysis.

Both 60 Vbeta primers and 13 Jbeta primers went into the PCR. Produced via immunoSEQ multiplex PCR; TCRdb's table is partial and in-frame only. This table holds approximately 170,000 clones, around 85% found once. The J segment lost 8 bases and the V segment lost 7 bases, leaving 4 bases of the junction unmatched. CDR1 and CDR2 (germline): MGHDK, SYGVNS. There are 11 residues in the CDR3. As concerns this clone: Its antigen is not known.

This receptor was obtained from a boy aged 2-9 years in good health and CMV-seronegative. The sample taken for sequencing was PBMCs. The chain joins TRBV25-1 to TRBJ2-5; TRBD1 aligns across 7 bases. CDR3: CASTQGPTQYF. Written as DNA, the CDR3 is TGTGCCAGCACACAGGGGCCTACCCAGTACTTC.